The subject of this entry is one TCR beta chain. Antigen specificity is unknown. Each gene name is a mouse one. The read is 1 residue too short to cover the CDR3 end, so that end is filled in from the germline J gene. The CDR3 contains 14 residues. Germline assignment: CDR1 SGHSA and CDR2 FRNQAP. The ends were cut back, 3 bases at V and 0 bases at J, with 7 bases in the middle. Profiling relied on immunoSEQ multiplex PCR, and the TCRdb table lists in-frame clones only, not all of them. The profile shows just over 8,500 clones, 40% to 45% of them singletons. The time point is: mouse harvest day 7 after allogeneic transplant. The graft held 10^6 splenic CD5+ T cells and 10^7 T-cell-depleted bone marrow cells. These data are taken from a study of tissue T cells after allogeneic stem cell transplantation. Points from the study as a whole: Shared clones across patients were few; motif clustering revealed tissue-specific shared signatures.

The TCR was taken from a female BALB/c mouse given C57BL/6 T cells with graft-versus-host disease after an allogeneic hematopoietic cell transplant. Sequencing was carried out using skin. The chain joins TRBV16 to TRBJ2-5, with TRBD2 as a possible D gene (5 bases). The CDR3 is CASSLWGNQDTQYF. Incomplete CDR3 DNA: TGTGCAAGCAGCTTGTGGGGTAACCAAGACACCCAGTAC. Complete variable domain (other parts from reference TRBV16 and TRBJ2-5): NAGVIQTPRHKVTGKGQEATLWCEPISGHSAVFWYRQTIVQGLEFLTYFRNQAPIDDSGMPKERFSAQMPNQSHSTLKIQSTQPQDSAVYLCASSLWGNQDTQYFGPGTRLLVL.